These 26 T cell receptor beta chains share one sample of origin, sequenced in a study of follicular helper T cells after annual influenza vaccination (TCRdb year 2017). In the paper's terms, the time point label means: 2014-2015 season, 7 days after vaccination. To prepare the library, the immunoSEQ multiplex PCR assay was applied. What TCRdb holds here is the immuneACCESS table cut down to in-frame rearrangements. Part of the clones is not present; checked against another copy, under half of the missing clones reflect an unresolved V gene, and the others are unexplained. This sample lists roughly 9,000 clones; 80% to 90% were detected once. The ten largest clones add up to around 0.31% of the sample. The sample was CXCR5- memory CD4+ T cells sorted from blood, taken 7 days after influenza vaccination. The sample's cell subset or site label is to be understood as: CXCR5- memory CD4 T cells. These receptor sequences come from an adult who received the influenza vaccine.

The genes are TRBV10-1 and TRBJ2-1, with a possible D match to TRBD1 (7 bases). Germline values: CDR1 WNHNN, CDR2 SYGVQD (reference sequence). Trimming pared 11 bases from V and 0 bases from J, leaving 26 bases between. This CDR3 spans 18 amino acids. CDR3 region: CAWQGDSQTASSYNEQFF. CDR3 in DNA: TGCGCCTGGCAGGGGGACTCCCAGACCGCTAGCTCCTACAATGAGCAGTTCTTC.

CDR3 nucleotides: TGCGCCAGCAGCTCGGGGACTAGCGCAGATACGCAGTATTTT. Translation: CASSSGTSADTQYF. The chain employs TRBV5-1 and TRBJ2-3; 10 bases are shared with TRBD2. The V and J ends lost 3 bases and 4 bases, in that order; junction bases with no gene match: 2. CDR3 size: 14 residues. Germline CDR1 is SGHRS and CDR2 is YFSETQ.

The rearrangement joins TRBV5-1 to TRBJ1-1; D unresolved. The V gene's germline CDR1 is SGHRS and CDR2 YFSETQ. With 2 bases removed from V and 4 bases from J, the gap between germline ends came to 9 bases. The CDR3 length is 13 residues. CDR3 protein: CASSFGIGTEAFF. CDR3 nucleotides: TGCGCCAGCAGCTTCGGAATAGGCACTGAAGCTTTCTTT.

For the CDR3, the DNA is TGTGCCAGCAGCTTAGGGGGGAACACTGAAGCTTTCTTT. Its translation is CASSLGGNTEAFF. The chain has TRBV13 and TRBJ1-1; unclear D gene. The CDR3 spans 13 residues. V was clipped by 0 bases and J by 1 base, with 3 bases between them. The germline V gene encodes CDR1 PRHDT and CDR2 FYEKMQ (reference sequence). The full variable domain, completed using reference TRBV13 and TRBJ1-1, is AAGVIQSPRHLIKEKRETATLKCYPIPRHDTVYWYQQGPGQDPQFLISFYEKMQSDKGSIPDRFSAQQFSDYHSELNMSSLELGDSALYFCASSLGGNTEAFFGQGTRLTVV.

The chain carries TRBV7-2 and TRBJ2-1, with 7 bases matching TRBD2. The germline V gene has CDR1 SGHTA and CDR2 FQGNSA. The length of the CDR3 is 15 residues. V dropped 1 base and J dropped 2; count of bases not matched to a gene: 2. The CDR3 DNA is TGTGCCAGCAGCTTAGGTGGGGGGGCCTACAATGAGCAGTTCTTC. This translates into CASSLGGGAYNEQFF.

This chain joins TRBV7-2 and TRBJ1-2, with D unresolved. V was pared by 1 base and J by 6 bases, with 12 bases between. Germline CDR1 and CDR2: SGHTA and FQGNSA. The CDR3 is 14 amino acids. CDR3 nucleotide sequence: TGTGCCAGCAGCTTAGTTCGGGGTTCAGATGGCTACACCTTC. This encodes CASSLVRGSDGYTF.

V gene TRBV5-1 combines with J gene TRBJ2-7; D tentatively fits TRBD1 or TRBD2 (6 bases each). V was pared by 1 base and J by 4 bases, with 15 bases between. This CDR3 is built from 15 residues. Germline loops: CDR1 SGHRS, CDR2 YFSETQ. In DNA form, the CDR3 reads TGCGCCAGCAGCTTGCCGGGGGCCCGTCGTTACGAGCAGTACTTC. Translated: CASSLPGARRYEQYF.

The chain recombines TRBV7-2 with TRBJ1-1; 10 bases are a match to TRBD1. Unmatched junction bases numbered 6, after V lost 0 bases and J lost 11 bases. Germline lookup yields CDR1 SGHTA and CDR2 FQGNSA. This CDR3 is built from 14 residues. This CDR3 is CASSLAGTGERAFF. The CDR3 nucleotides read TGTGCCAGCAGCTTAGCTGGGACAGGGGAACGGGCTTTCTTT.

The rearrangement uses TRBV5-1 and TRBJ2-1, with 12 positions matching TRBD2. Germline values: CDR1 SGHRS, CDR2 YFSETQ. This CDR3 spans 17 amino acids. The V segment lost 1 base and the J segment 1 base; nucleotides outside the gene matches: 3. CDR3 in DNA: TGCGCCAGCAGCTTGTCTAGCGGGGGGGCTTCCTACAATGAGCAGTTCTTC. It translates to CASSLSSGGASYNEQFF.

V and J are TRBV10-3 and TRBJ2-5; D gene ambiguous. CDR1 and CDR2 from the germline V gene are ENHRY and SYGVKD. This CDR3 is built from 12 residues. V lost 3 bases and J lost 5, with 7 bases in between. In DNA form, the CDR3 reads TGTGCCATCAGTGATGGCAGGGAGACCCAGTACTTC. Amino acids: CAISDGRETQYF.

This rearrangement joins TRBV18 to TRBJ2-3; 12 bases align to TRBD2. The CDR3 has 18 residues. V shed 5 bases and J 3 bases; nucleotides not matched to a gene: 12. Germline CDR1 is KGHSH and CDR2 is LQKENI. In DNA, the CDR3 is TGTGCCAGCTCATCAGGGACTAGCGGGTCCCGGGCGACAGATACGCAGTATTTT. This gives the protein CASSSGTSGSRATDTQYF.

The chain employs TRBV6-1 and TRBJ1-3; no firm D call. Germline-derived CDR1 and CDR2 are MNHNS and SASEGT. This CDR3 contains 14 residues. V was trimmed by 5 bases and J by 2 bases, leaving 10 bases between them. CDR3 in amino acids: CASSSVTAGNTIYF. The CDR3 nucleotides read TGTGCCAGCAGTTCAGTCACCGCTGGAAACACCATATATTTT.

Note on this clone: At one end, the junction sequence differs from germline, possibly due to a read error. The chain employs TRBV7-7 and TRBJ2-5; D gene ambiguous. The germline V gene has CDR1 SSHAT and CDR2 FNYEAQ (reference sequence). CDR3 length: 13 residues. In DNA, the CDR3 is TGTGCTAGCAGCTTAAGGGCAGAAGAGACCCAGTACTTC. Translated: CASSLRAEETQYF.

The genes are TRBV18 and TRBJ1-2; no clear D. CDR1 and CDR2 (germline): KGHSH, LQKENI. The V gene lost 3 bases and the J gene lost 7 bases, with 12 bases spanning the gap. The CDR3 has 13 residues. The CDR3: CASSPRGGGGYTF. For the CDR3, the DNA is TGTGCCAGCTCACCGAGAGGTGGCGGTGGCTACACCTTC.

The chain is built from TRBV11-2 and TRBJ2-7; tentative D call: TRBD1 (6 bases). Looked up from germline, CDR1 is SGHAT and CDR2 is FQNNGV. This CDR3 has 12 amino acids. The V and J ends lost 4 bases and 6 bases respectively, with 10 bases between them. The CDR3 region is CASSYTGFEQYF. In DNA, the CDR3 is TGTGCCAGCAGCTACACAGGGTTCGAGCAGTACTTC.

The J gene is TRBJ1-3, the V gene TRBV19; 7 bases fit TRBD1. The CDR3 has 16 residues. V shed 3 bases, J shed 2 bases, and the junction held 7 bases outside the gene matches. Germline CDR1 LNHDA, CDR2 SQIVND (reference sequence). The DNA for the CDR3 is TGTGCCAGTAGTATTCTGGCGCAGGGGGCTGGAAACACCATATATTTT. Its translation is CASSILAQGAGNTIYF. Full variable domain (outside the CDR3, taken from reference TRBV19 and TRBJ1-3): DGGITQSPKYLFRKEGQNVTLSCEQNLNHDAMYWYRQDPGQGLRLIYYSQIVNDFQKGDIAEGYSVSREKKESFPLTVTSAQKNPTAFYLCASSILAQGAGNTIYFGEGSWLTVV.

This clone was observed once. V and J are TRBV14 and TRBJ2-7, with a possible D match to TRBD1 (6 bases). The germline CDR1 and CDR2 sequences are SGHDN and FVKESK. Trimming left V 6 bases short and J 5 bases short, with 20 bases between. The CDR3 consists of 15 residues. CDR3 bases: TGTGCCAGCAGAAACCAGGACAGCGTTTTGGACGAGCAGTACTTC. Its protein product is CASRNQDSVLDEQYF.

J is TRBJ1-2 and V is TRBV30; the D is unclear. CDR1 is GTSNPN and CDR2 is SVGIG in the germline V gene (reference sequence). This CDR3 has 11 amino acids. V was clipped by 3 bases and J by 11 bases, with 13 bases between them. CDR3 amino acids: CAWSRLWAYTF. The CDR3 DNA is TGTGCCTGGAGCAGACTCTGGGCTTACACCTTC. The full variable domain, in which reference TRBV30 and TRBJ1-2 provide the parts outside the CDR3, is SQTIHQWPATLVQPVGSPLSLECTVEGTSNPNLYWYRQAAGRGLQLLFYSVGIGQISSEVPQNLSASRPQDRQFILSSKKLLLSDSGFYLCAWSRLWAYTFGSGTRLTVV.

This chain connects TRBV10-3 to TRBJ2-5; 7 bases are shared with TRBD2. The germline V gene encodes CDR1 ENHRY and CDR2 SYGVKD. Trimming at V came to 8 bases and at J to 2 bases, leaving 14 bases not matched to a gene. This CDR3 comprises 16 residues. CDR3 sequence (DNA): TGTGCCATCGGCTCCTCGTGGCAGCGGGGACAAGAGACCCAGTACTTC. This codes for CAIGSSWQRGQETQYF.

The DNA of the CDR3 is TGTGCCAGCAGTCCCCCCGGGACGCTAACTTCCCGCTATGGCTACACCTTC. This gives the protein CASSPPGTLTSRYGYTF. This chain links TRBV27 with TRBJ1-2, with D tentatively TRBD1 (5 bases). The CDR3 sequence is 17 residues long. Per the germline V gene, CDR1 is MNHEY and CDR2 is SMNVEV (reference sequence). V lost 5 bases and J 4 bases, leaving 23 bases between the germline ends.

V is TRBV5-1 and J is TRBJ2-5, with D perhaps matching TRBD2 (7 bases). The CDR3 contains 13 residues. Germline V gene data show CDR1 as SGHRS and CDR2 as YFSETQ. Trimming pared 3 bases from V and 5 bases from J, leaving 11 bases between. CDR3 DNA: TGCGCCAGCAGCTCGGGGGGCGGGGAGACCCAGTACTTC. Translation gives CASSSGGGETQYF.

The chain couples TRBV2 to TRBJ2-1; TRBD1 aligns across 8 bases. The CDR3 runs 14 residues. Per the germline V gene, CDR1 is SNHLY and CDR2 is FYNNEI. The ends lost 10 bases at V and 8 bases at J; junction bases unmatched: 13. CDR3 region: CATCRTGSSYEQFF. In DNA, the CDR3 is TGTGCCACCTGCCGGACAGGGAGTAGCTATGAGCAGTTCTTC.

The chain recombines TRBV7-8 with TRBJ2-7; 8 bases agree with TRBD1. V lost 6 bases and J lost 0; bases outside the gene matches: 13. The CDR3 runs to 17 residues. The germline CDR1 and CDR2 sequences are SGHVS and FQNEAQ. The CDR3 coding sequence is TGTGCCAGCAGTCCGGGACAGGCTCGTTATAGCTCCTACGAGCAGTACTTC. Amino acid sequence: CASSPGQARYSSYEQYF.

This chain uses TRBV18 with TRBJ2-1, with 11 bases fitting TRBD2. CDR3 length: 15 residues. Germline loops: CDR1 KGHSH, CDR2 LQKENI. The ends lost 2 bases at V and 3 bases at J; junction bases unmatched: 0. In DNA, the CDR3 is TGTGCCAGCTCACCAGGGACTAGCGGCTACAATGAGCAGTTCTTC. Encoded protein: CASSPGTSGYNEQFF.

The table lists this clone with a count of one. CDR3 nucleotides: TGTGCCAGCAGTGAAGTTACTAGCGGGGCGGGGGAGCAGTACTTC. Residues: CASSEVTSGAGEQYF. The V call is TRBV6-1, the J call TRBJ2-7; 10 bases map to TRBD2. Germline V gene data show CDR1 as MNHNS and CDR2 as SASEGT. J was trimmed by 7 bases and V by 1 base; bases with no gene match: 7. The CDR3 spans 15 residues.

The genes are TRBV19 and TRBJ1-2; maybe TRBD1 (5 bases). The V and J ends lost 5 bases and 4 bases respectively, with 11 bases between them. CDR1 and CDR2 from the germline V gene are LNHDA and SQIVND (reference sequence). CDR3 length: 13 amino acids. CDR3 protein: CASSPGLGYGYTF. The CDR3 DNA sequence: TGTGCCAGTAGTCCAGGGCTGGGCTATGGCTACACCTTC.